Listed below are T cell receptor beta chains from one sample, sequenced in a study of OX40 agonist ivuxolimab in advanced cancers. TCRdb keeps only in-frame clones here, not all; method: immunoSEQ multiplex PCR. The data contain 50,000 to 65,000 clones, over 80% of them singletons. The sample here was CD4+ or CD8+ T cells sorted from blood, taken in a trial of the OX40 agonist ivuxolimab. The receptors here all came from an adult with an advanced solid tumor such as melanoma, head and neck, liver or kidney cancer. The conserved cysteine and the conserved F or W are not part of the CDR3 here. D genes are given only for firm matches.

TRBJ2-1	TRBV27	TRBD2	ASSRTSGRSNEQF
TRBJ2-2	TRBV9	TRBD2	ASSELAGVPAGELF
TRBJ2-5	TRBV6-5	NA	ASRYRGQETQY
TRBJ2-2	TRBV29-1	NA	SAQEGLGTGELF
TRBJ1-1	TRBV5-1	TRBD1	ASSPGTENTEAF
TRBJ1-1	TRBV29-1	NA	SVVKVVETEAF
TRBJ2-7	TRBV30	TRBD2	ACHPAGGYYEQY
TRBJ2-7	TRBV5-1	TRBD2	ASSSGGTSGSSREQY
TRBJ1-1	TRBV4-2	TRBD1	ASSQGDRGDTEAF
TRBJ2-1	TRBV5-1	TRBD1	ASSLGTGGGEQF
TRBJ2-2	TRBV7-9	NA	ASSLGAADTGELF
TRBJ2-5	TRBV28	TRBD1	ASSWGQPGQETQY
TRBJ2-7	TRBV29-1	NA	SVEEGDGHYEQY
TRBJ2-5	TRBV30	NA	AWNRDFQETQY
TRBJ1-4	TRBV5-6	TRBD1	ASSPGQGQEKLF
TRBJ2-5	TRBV15	TRBD1	ATSRGTGVETQY
TRBJ2-7	TRBV20-1	NA	SARHSYEQY
TRBJ1-2	TRBV10-3	NA	AISGLGPPEEGYT
TRBJ2-1	TRBV19	NA	ASSITAAPYNEQF
TRBJ2-5	TRBV5-1	NA	ASSLARLGRETQY
TRBJ2-7	TRBV4-3	NA	ASSQDLGGYEQY
TRBJ2-1	TRBV9	NA	ASSPPPTGGFYNEQF
TRBJ1-1	TRBV2	NA	ASRAGGLGAF
TRBJ2-7	TRBV6-5	TRBD2	ATIGLEKGEQY
TRBJ2-2	TRBV30	TRBD1	AWSGQGDTGELF
TRBJ1-1	TRBV6-5	TRBD1	ASSPGTGFIEAF
TRBJ2-1	TRBV19	NA	ASSGFNNEQF
TRBJ2-7	TRBV2	TRBD1	ASSEGERGLHEQY
TRBJ2-3	TRBV7-8	NA	ASSPDSNTDTQY
TRBJ2-7	TRBV25-1	TRBD1	ASSRDRSYEQY
TRBJ1-1	TRBV6-1	NA	ASRTERNTEAF
TRBJ2-7	TRBV11-3	TRBD2	ASSSTSGDSAGY
TRBJ2-7	TRBV10-1	TRBD2	ASSDLAGAGEQY
TRBJ2-1	TRBV28	NA	ASGLRQF
TRBJ1-6	TRBV19	TRBD1	ASRDRGDSPLH
TRBJ1-3	TRBV5-5	NA	ASSSSSSGNTIY
TRBJ1-5	TRBV5-6	NA	ASSLWDTSNQPQH
TRBJ2-1	TRBV6-1	TRBD2	ASSEASGISNEQF
TRBJ2-7	TRBV5-1	NA	ASSRLGGERLYEQY
TRBJ1-5	TRBV6-1	TRBD1	ASNAGQGGQPQH
TRBJ2-5	TRBV5-1	NA	ASSLVQPKQETQY
TRBJ2-3	TRBV29-1	NA	SVVRGSGTDTQY
TRBJ2-3	TRBV7-9	NA	ASSRTDTQY
TRBJ2-5	TRBV7-9	TRBD1	ASSQGAEQETQY
TRBJ2-7	TRBV2	TRBD1	ASSENRGLGYEQY
TRBJ1-4	TRBV4-1	NA	ASSGRTTNEKLF
TRBJ2-5	TRBV11-2	NA	ASSFRLEETQY
TRBJ1-1	TRBV19	TRBD1	ASSIIGTAGDTEAF
TRBJ2-3	TRBV5-1	TRBD1	ASSAGGEGDTQY
TRBJ1-2	TRBV5-8	NA	ASSLEYGAVDGYT
TRBJ2-1	TRBV15	NA	ATSRDRDEQF
TRBJ2-7	TRBV10-1	TRBD2	ASSESGGGRLNEQY
TRBJ2-3	TRBV19	NA	ASSIGTKGTQDTQY
TRBJ2-1	TRBV6-5	NA	ASSYDGSSYNEQF